These 18 T cell receptor beta chains were sequenced from one sample in a study of T cells in Graves' hyperthyroidism and ophthalmopathy. TCR beta CDR3 region amplification was performed from RNA transcripts. The TCR CDR3 first-round RT-PCR relied on the HTBI primer set. TCRdb reprocessed the multiplex PCR reads via MiXCR and lists one record per CDR3 protein. The sample consists of around 580,000 distinct CDR3 sequences, over 15% of them appearing once. Sequencing was carried out using blood. Receptors were obtained from a woman between 18 and 30 years old with Graves' hyperthyroidism.

The CDR3 DNA reads as TGTGCCAGCAGTGAAGTTTCACGTTCTGGTTCTCGGCATTTT. Translation gives CASSEVSRSGSRHF. V and J are TRBV6-1 and TRBJ1-5; D gene ambiguous. The V gene's germline CDR1 is MNHNS and CDR2 SASEGT. Trimming stripped 1 base from V and 15 bases from J, with 19 bases between. This CDR3 comprises 14 residues.

This clonotype was counted many times. The rearrangement uses TRBV20-1 and TRBJ2-7, with TRBD1 matching over 8 bases. This CDR3 is 14 amino acids long. CDR1 is DFQATT, CDR2 SNEGSKA, per germline (reference sequence). J gave up 0 bases and V 3 bases, and 4 bases lay outside the gene matches. This CDR3 is CSASTGTGSYEQYF. The CDR3 nucleotides are TGCAGTGCTAGCACCGGGACAGGCTCCTACGAGCAGTACTTC.

This clonotype was counted ten times or more. The chain recombines TRBV11-2 with TRBJ2-3, with 11 bases aligning to TRBD2. Trimming cost V 0 bases and J 2 bases; bases outside gene matches: 1. The CDR3 length is 16 residues. CDR1 and CDR2 (germline): SGHAT, FQNNGV. The CDR3 spells CASSLELAGATDTQYF. The CDR3 DNA reads TGTGCCAGCAGCTTAGAACTAGCGGGAGCCACAGATACGCAGTATTTT. Using reference TRBV11-2 and TRBJ2-3 for the parts outside the CDR3, the full variable domain is EAGVAQSPRYKIIEKRQSVAFWCNPISGHATLYWYQQILGQGPKLLIQFQNNGVVDDSQLPKDRFSAERLKGVDSTLKIQPAKLEDSAVYLCASSLELAGATDTQYFGPGTRLTVL.

Only a few counts were recorded for this clonotype. The chain joins TRBV18 to TRBJ1-2; 8 nucleotides agree with TRBD1. The trim removed 0 bases at V and 8 bases at J, leaving 5 bases unmatched. The germline V gene has CDR1 KGHSH and CDR2 LQKENI. This CDR3 region has 14 residues. CDR3 nucleotides: TGTGCCAGCTCACCACCAGGACAGGGCATAGGCTACACCTTC. This translates into CASSPPGQGIGYTF. Based on the CDR3 plus reference TRBV18 and TRBJ1-2, the full variable domain is NAGVMQNPRHLVRRRGQEARLRCSPMKGHSHVYWYRQLPEEGLKFMVYLQKENIIDESGMPKERFSAEFPKEGPSILRIQQVVRGDSAAYFCASSPPGQGIGYTFGSGTRLTVV.

This clonotype was observed many times. The chain carries TRBV11-2 and TRBJ2-1; possible D gene TRBD2, 5 bases. With 1 base removed from V and 5 bases from J, the gap between germline ends came to 12 bases. The CDR3 extends over 15 amino acids. Germline V CDR1 and CDR2: SGHAT, FQNNGV. CDR3 sequence reads: CASSLGWLADNEQFF. The CDR3 coding sequence is TGTGCCAGCAGCTTAGGGTGGCTAGCAGACAATGAGCAGTTCTTC.

A note on this clonotype: The CDR3 carries no conserved terminal phenylalanine or tryptophan, so it likely arises from a read error. J is TRBJ2-2 and V is TRBV29-1; 12 bases agree with TRBD1. The CDR3 extends over 14 amino acids. Trimming cost V 7 bases and J 5 bases; bases outside gene matches: 5. Germline loops: CDR1 SQVTM, CDR2 ANQGSEA. The CDR3: CSALGQGATGELFL. The CDR3 DNA sequence: TGCAGCGCCCTGGGACAGGGGGCGACCGGGGAGCTGTTTCTT.

The J gene is TRBJ1-5, the V gene TRBV7-9, with a tentative D call TRBD1 (5 bases). Deletions cut 6 bases from V and 3 bases from J, with 15 bases between. Germline assignment: CDR1 SEHNR and CDR2 FQNEAQ (reference sequence). The CDR3 contains 15 residues. CDR3 bases: TGTGCCAGCAGTCAAACCGGGGCTAACAATCAGCCCCAGCATTTT. This translates into CASSQTGANNQPQHF.

This clonotype appeared a few times. This chain joins TRBV12-3 or TRBV12-4 and TRBJ2-7; D may be TRBD1 or TRBD2 (5 bases each). Between the trimmed V and J ends, which lost 0 bases and 2 bases, there was a span of 14 bases. This CDR3 spans 16 amino acids. For the CDR3, the DNA is TGTGCCAGCAGTTTAGCGCGGGCCCAGGGCCCCTACGAGCAGTACTTC. Its protein is CASSLARAQGPYEQYF.

There are a few counts of this clonotype. The genes are TRBV12-5 and TRBJ1-5; 11 bases line up with TRBD1. This CDR3 has 16 amino acids. Germline assignment: CDR1 LGHNT and CDR2 FRNRAP. Trimming removed 5 bases from V and 2 bases from J; junction bases left unmatched: 5. CDR3 nucleotides: TGTGCTAGTGGTCCGGGACAGGGGGGTGGCAATCAGCCCCAGCATTTT. Its translation: CASGPGQGGGNQPQHF.

This clonotype was detected only a few times. V gene TRBV7-9 combines with J gene TRBJ2-7; the D gene is possibly TRBD2 (6 bases). Trimming left V 6 bases short and J 7 bases short, with 16 bases between. The CDR3 loop spans 13 amino acids. The V gene's germline CDR1 is SEHNR and CDR2 FQNEAQ (reference sequence). The CDR3 DNA is TGTGCCAGCAGTACGGGACTCCTCTGGGAGCAGTACTTC. It yields the protein CASSTGLLWEQYF.

The chain couples TRBV13 to TRBJ2-3, with TRBD2 as a possible D gene (6 bases). This CDR3 region has 15 residues. V lost 3 bases, J lost 2 bases, and 12 bases lay in between. Germline V CDR1 and CDR2: PRHDT, FYEKMQ (reference sequence). The DNA for the CDR3 is TGTGCCAGCAGCTTTGTGGCGGGGAACACAGATACGCAGTATTTT. It is translated as CASSFVAGNTDTQYF.

This clonotype was seen many times. A read error may account for a junction end that differs from germline. V and J are TRBV18 and TRBJ2-1; D unclear. The CDR3 is 13 amino acids. Germline V gene lookup returns CDR1 KGHSH and CDR2 LQKENI. The CDR3 DNA follows: TGTGCCAGCTCCCCACCCAACGCTAATGAGCAGTTCTTC. Residues: CASSPPNANEQFF.

The CDR3 loop is CASSLAYSGATNEKLFF. CDR3 DNA sequence: TGTGCCAGCAGCTTGGCCTATAGTGGCGCAACTAATGAAAAACTGTTTTTT. This chain links TRBV5-8 with TRBJ1-4, with D uncertain. The CDR3 covers 17 residues. Trimming left V 0 bases short and J 0 bases short, with 12 bases between. CDR1 SGHTS and CDR2 YDEGEE come from the germline V gene.

At least ten counts were recorded for this clonotype. The CDR3 reads CASNGDRGHGGELFF. DNA for the CDR3: TGTGCCAGCAATGGGGACAGGGGGCATGGCGGGGAGCTGTTTTTT. The chain is built from TRBV12-3 or TRBV12-4 and TRBJ2-2, with 12 bases lining up with TRBD1. The junction had 7 bases not matched to a gene; V was cut back by 7 bases and J by 7 bases. The CDR3 consists of 15 residues.

The V call is TRBV7-3, the J call TRBJ2-3; D is possibly TRBD1 (5 bases). V lost 1 base and J 4 bases, leaving 15 bases between the germline ends. The germline gives CDR1 SGHTA, CDR2 FQGTGA. The CDR3 length is 16 residues. CDR3 sequence (DNA): TGTGCCAGCAGCTTAAGGCCCCGGCAGGGCCCAGATACGCAGTATTTT. As protein: CASSLRPRQGPDTQYF.

There are many counts of this clonotype. The chain carries TRBV7-8 and TRBJ2-1; TRBD2 might be the D (5 bases). Germline loops: CDR1 SGHVS, CDR2 FQNEAQ. The CDR3 loop spans 16 amino acids. Trimming shortened V by 2 bases and J by 5 bases, and 16 bases separated the two germline ends. The CDR3 sequence is CASSLRSSTINNEQFF. The DNA of the CDR3 is TGTGCCAGCAGCTTAAGGTCTAGCACAATCAACAATGAGCAGTTCTTC.

CDR3 in DNA: TGCGCCAGCAATTGGGGGGCAAACGAGCAGTACTTC. This codes for CASNWGANEQYF. The genes are TRBV10-2 and TRBJ2-7; tentatively, D is TRBD1 or TRBD2 (6 bases each). This CDR3 has 12 residues. V dropped 7 bases and J dropped 5 bases, with 12 bases sitting between them. Germline V gene sequence: CDR1 WSHSY, CDR2 SAAADI.

The rearrangement joins TRBV6-2 or TRBV6-3 to TRBJ1-1, with 7 bases identical to TRBD1. Looked up from germline, CDR1 is MNHEY and CDR2 is SVGEGT. V gave up 6 bases and J gave up 4 bases; unmatched junction bases: 8. This CDR3 region has 14 residues. The CDR3 loop reads CASRIQGQSTEAFF. CDR3 nucleotides: TGTGCCAGCAGGATACAGGGGCAGAGCACTGAAGCTTTCTTT.